These T cell receptor beta chains were read from a single sample in a study of blood T cell repertoires in COVID-19. Assay: immunoSEQ multiplex PCR; the TCRdb copy retains only in-frame clones and omits some. The sample gives about 190,000 clones, around 79% of which show up once; roughly 13% is in the top ten. The sequenced material came from peripheral blood. Receptors originate from a man in his fifties or sixties who had recovered from COVID-19. Each CDR3 is given with its conserved first and last residue. The D gene is left open where the match is weak. The size entry is marked missing in some rows and otherwise reads once, few, many or a size class.

j_gene	v_gene	d_gene	abundance	CDR3aa	CDR3nt
TRBJ1-4	TRBV5-1	-	-	CASSRGYTNEKLFF	TGCGCCAGCAGCCGAGGTTATACTAATGAAAAACTGTTTTTT
TRBJ2-3	TRBV27	TRBD2	few	CASSRLAGTPDTQYF	TGTGCCAGCAGTAGACTAGCGGGAACGCCAGATACGCAGTATTTT
TRBJ1-5	TRBV6-2/TRBV6-3	TRBD1	-	CASSVSGTGGLQPQHF	TGTGCCAGCAGTGTATCCGGGACAGGGGGCCTACAGCCCCAGCATTTT
TRBJ2-3	TRBV5-1	-	-	CASSLDSGANTDTQYF	TGCGCCAGCAGCTTGGACTCGGGAGCTAACACAGATACGCAGTATTTT
TRBJ2-3	TRBV6-6	TRBD2	-	CASSYTSGRSADTQYF	TGTGCCAGCAGTTACACTAGCGGGAGGTCTGCAGATACGCAGTATTTT
TRBJ2-1	TRBV6-5	TRBD2	-	CATKLAGGNEQFF	TGTGCCACCAAACTAGCGGGAGGAAACGAGCAGTTCTTC
TRBJ2-7	TRBV7-8	-	-	CASSLLTSSGEQYF	TGTGCCAGCAGCTTATTAACTAGCTCTGGCGAGCAGTACTTC
TRBJ2-5	TRBV4-3	-	-	CASSQDRAYQETQYF	TGCGCCAGCAGCCAGGATCGAGCGTACCAAGAGACCCAGTACTTC
TRBJ1-1	TRBV18	-	-	CASSPGVGEMNTEAFF	TGTGCCAGCTCACCTGGAGTCGGGGAGATGAACACTGAAGCTTTCTTT
TRBJ2-7	TRBV11-2	TRBD1	few	CASSLLDRGDYEQYF	TGTGCCAGCAGCTTATTGGACAGGGGGGACTACGAGCAGTACTTC
TRBJ1-1	TRBV5-1	TRBD1	-	CASSLGTASTEAFF	TGCGCCAGCAGCTTAGGGACAGCCTCCACTGAAGCTTTCTTT
TRBJ1-2	TRBV27	TRBD1	-	CASSLEGAGGYTF	TGTGCCAGCAGTTTAGAGGGGGCTGGGGGCTACACCTTC
TRBJ2-7	TRBV2	TRBD2	once	CASRGGLAGVGEQYF	TGTGCCAGCAGAGGCGGACTAGCGGGAGTGGGCGAGCAGTACTTC
TRBJ2-3	TRBV7-3	TRBD2	-	CASSSGLAGLTDTQYF	TGTGCCAGCAGCTCGGGACTAGCGGGGCTCACAGATACGCAGTATTTT